The rows below give T cell receptor beta chains drawn from one sample of a study of shared clonotypes between healthy human individuals. Only in-frame clones appear in the TCRdb table, and some are missing; sequencing was by immunoSEQ multiplex PCR. The sample contains some 580,000 clones, more than 95% of which appear only once. Input material: naive CD8+ T cells sorted from blood. The origin of the receptors is a man aged 25-45 years in good health. Both conserved end residues are part of each CDR3. Fields, in order: V gene, J gene, D gene, clone size, CDR3 DNA, CDR3 protein. D genes are given only for firm matches. The listing skips clone size in some rows; elsewhere it reads once, few, many or a size class.

V: TRBV7-2
J: TRBJ2-7
D: TRBD1
size: .
DNA: TGTGCCAGCAGCCGCCGGGACAGGGTTTCCTACGAGCAGTACTTC
CDR3: CASSRRDRVSYEQYF

V: TRBV15
J: TRBJ2-3
D: .
size: once
DNA: TGTGCCACCTTTTCTAGGGATACGCAGTATTTT
CDR3: CATFSRDTQYF

V: TRBV4-3
J: TRBJ2-1
D: TRBD2
size: .
DNA: TGCGCCAGCAGCCTATTAGCGGGAGGCTCCTACAATGAGCAGTTCTTC
CDR3: CASSLLAGGSYNEQFF

V: TRBV9
J: TRBJ2-1
D: TRBD2
size: .
DNA: TGTGCCAGCAGCGAGACTAGCGGGAGAAACAATGAGCAGTTCTTC
CDR3: CASSETSGRNNEQFF

V: TRBV27
J: TRBJ2-7
D: TRBD1
size: .
DNA: TGTGCCAGCAGTTTACGCCCGACAGGGGGCGACGAGCAGTACTTC
CDR3: CASSLRPTGGDEQYF

V: TRBV7-2
J: TRBJ1-1
D: .
size: .
DNA: TGTGCCAGCAGCTACACGCGAGGGGACTGGAACACTGAAGCTTTCTTT
CDR3: CASSYTRGDWNTEAFF

V: TRBV11-1
J: TRBJ2-4
D: TRBD1
size: .
DNA: TGTGCCAGCAGCGACAGGGTAGGAGCCAAAAACATTCAGTACTTC
CDR3: CASSDRVGAKNIQYF

V: TRBV15
J: TRBJ2-7
D: .
size: .
DNA: TGTGCCACCAGCAGAGTCGTGGACCGTTACGAGCAGTACTTC
CDR3: CATSRVVDRYEQYF

V: TRBV11-2
J: TRBJ1-3
D: .
size: .
DNA: TGTGCCAGCAGCCCCCCCTCTGGAAACACCATATATTTT
CDR3: CASSPPSGNTIYF

V: TRBV13
J: TRBJ2-3
D: TRBD1
size: once
DNA: TGTGCCAGCAGCCCTCACGGGACAGGAGGGGACACAGATACGCAGTATTTT
CDR3: CASSPHGTGGDTDTQYF

V: TRBV5-1
J: TRBJ2-1
D: TRBD2
size: .
DNA: TGCGCCAGCAGCTTGATAGGGACTAGCGGGAACCAGGTTTATGAGCAGTTCTTC
CDR3: CASSLIGTSGNQVYEQFF

V: TRBV4-3
J: TRBJ1-1
D: .
size: once
DNA: TGCGCCAGCAGCCAAGACCGGGCCTGGAACACTGAAGCTTTCTTT
CDR3: CASSQDRAWNTEAFF

V: TRBV5-4
J: TRBJ1-1
D: .
size: .
DNA: TGTGCCAGCAGCGCATCTACAGGGCTGAACACTGAAGCTTTCTTT
CDR3: CASSASTGLNTEAFF

V: TRBV7-2
J: TRBJ2-5
D: .
size: .
DNA: TGTGCCAGCACCCCTCCCAACTTAGAGACCCAGTACTTC
CDR3: CASTPPNLETQYF

V: TRBV25-1
J: TRBJ2-7
D: TRBD1
size: .
DNA: TGTGCCAGCAGCTGGACAGGGTTGAACTCCTACGAGCAGTACTTC
CDR3: CASSWTGLNSYEQYF

V: TRBV4-1
J: TRBJ1-1
D: .
size: .
DNA: TGCGCCAGCAGCCAAGATTCATTGAACACTGAAGCTTTCTTT
CDR3: CASSQDSLNTEAFF

V: TRBV5-1
J: TRBJ2-7
D: TRBD2
size: .
DNA: TGCGCCAGCAGCCCTGGGCGGGAGAGCTCCTACGAGCAGTACTTC
CDR3: CASSPGRESSYEQYF

V: TRBV27
J: TRBJ2-7
D: .
size: once
DNA: TGTGCCAGCAGTTTAGGAGGTAGGGTCTACGAGCAGTACTTC
CDR3: CASSLGGRVYEQYF

V: TRBV5-6
J: TRBJ2-5
D: .
size: .
DNA: TGTGCCAGCAGCTTGTATGCGGGCTGGGAGACCCAGTACTTC
CDR3: CASSLYAGWETQYF

V: TRBV29-1
J: TRBJ2-7
D: .
size: .
DNA: TGCAGCGTTGACGGGGATGGGATGGACGAGCAGTACTTC
CDR3: CSVDGDGMDEQYF

V: TRBV9
J: TRBJ2-1
D: .
size: .
DNA: TGTGCCAGCAGCCCGACAGGCTACAATGAGCAGTTCTTC
CDR3: CASSPTGYNEQFF

V: TRBV28
J: TRBJ2-3
D: .
size: .
DNA: TGTGCCAGCAGTTCCCGCGTGACAGGGAGGTTAACAGATACGCAGTATTTT
CDR3: CASSSRVTGRLTDTQYF

V: TRBV13
J: TRBJ2-1
D: TRBD2
size: .
DNA: TGTGCCAGCAGCTCCGGGACTAGCTCCTACAATGAGCAGTTCTTC
CDR3: CASSSGTSSYNEQFF

V: TRBV7-8
J: TRBJ2-5
D: .
size: .
DNA: TGTGCCAGCAGCTCCGCCGACCGTCAAGAGACCCAGTACTTC
CDR3: CASSSADRQETQYF

V: TRBV28
J: TRBJ1-2
D: TRBD1
size: .
DNA: TGTGCCAGCAGTCCGGACAGGAAGAACTATGGCTACACCTTC
CDR3: CASSPDRKNYGYTF

V: TRBV9
J: TRBJ2-3
D: .
size: .
DNA: TGTGCCAGCAGCGTGAACGGGGGGCAGGTTACAGATACGCAGTATTTT
CDR3: CASSVNGGQVTDTQYF

V: TRBV10-1
J: TRBJ1-1
D: .
size: .
DNA: TGCGCCAGCCCTAGGAACACTGAAGCTTTCTTT
CDR3: CASPRNTEAFF

V: TRBV4-1
J: TRBJ2-7
D: TRBD2
size: .
DNA: TGCGCCAGCAGCCAAGGAGCGGGGGCACCCTACGAGCAGTACTTC
CDR3: CASSQGAGAPYEQYF

V: TRBV7-9
J: TRBJ2-7
D: TRBD2
size: .
DNA: TGTGCCAGCAGTTCCCGGGGCGGGAGGGTCTACGAGCAGTACTTC
CDR3: CASSSRGGRVYEQYF

V: TRBV6-1
J: TRBJ2-7
D: .
size: .
DNA: TGTGCCAGCAGTGCCGAAGACGACGACAGTTTCCCCGAGCAGTACTTC
CDR3: CASSAEDDDSFPEQYF

V: TRBV7-9
J: TRBJ2-7
D: TRBD2
size: .
DNA: TGTGCCAGCAGCTTAACCAGCGGGAGGGCCCTCTACGAGCAGTACTTC
CDR3: CASSLTSGRALYEQYF

V: TRBV28
J: TRBJ1-3
D: .
size: once
DNA: TGTGCCAGCAGTTTATGGGGGCCGCCCGGAAACACCATATATTTT
CDR3: CASSLWGPPGNTIYF

V: TRBV5-4
J: TRBJ2-7
D: .
size: .
DNA: TGTGCCAGCAGCTTGGCTCCCGGTCTCTCCTACGAGCAGTACTTC
CDR3: CASSLAPGLSYEQYF

V: TRBV7-2
J: TRBJ2-7
D: TRBD1
size: .
DNA: TGTGCCAGCAGCCGGGACAGGGGGCCCTACGAGCAGTACTTC
CDR3: CASSRDRGPYEQYF

V: TRBV15
J: TRBJ1-5
D: TRBD1
size: .
DNA: TGTGCCACCAGCGGACAGGGGCCCAATCAGCCCCAGCATTTT
CDR3: CATSGQGPNQPQHF

V: TRBV27
J: TRBJ1-1
D: TRBD1
size: once
DNA: TGTGCCAGCAGTTCTACAGGGGGCACGACTGAAGCTTTCTTT
CDR3: CASSSTGGTTEAFF

V: TRBV11-2
J: TRBJ2-1
D: TRBD2
size: .
DNA: TGTGCCAGCAGCTTCCTAGCGGGAGGGCCTAATGAGCAGTTCTTC
CDR3: CASSFLAGGPNEQFF

V: TRBV27
J: TRBJ1-5
D: .
size: .
DNA: TGTGCCAGCAGTTCCCGGGGTGGTAGGTCCAATCAGCCCCAGCATTTT
CDR3: CASSSRGGRSNQPQHF

V: TRBV4-3
J: TRBJ2-7
D: .
size: .
DNA: TGCGCCAGCAGCCCCAAAACCGTCGACAGTCAGAGGTTGTCCTACGAGCAGTACTTC
CDR3: CASSPKTVDSQRLSYEQYF

V: TRBV2
J: TRBJ2-7
D: .
size: .
DNA: TGTGCCAGCAGAAGGACCTCAGGGGCTAGCTACGAGCAGTACTTC
CDR3: CASRRTSGASYEQYF

V: TRBV9
J: TRBJ2-7
D: .
size: once
DNA: TGTGCCAGCAGCGTAGCCGGGACGGTGGATTTCTCCTACGAGCAGTACTTC
CDR3: CASSVAGTVDFSYEQYF

V: TRBV5-1
J: TRBJ2-7
D: .
size: .
DNA: TGCGCCAGCAGCCCCGCCCCCGGGACAAACTACTACGAGCAGTACTTC
CDR3: CASSPAPGTNYYEQYF

V: TRBV15
J: TRBJ2-1
D: TRBD1
size: .
DNA: TGTGCCACCAGCTGGACAGGGGACAATGAGCAGTTCTTC
CDR3: CATSWTGDNEQFF

V: TRBV6-1
J: TRBJ2-7
D: TRBD2
size: once
DNA: TGTGCCAGCAGTGAATCCGGACTAGCGGCCATAATGGAGTACTTC
CDR3: CASSESGLAAIMEYF

V: TRBV30
J: TRBJ1-2
D: .
size: .
DNA: TGTGCCTGGACCCTTAACTATGGCTACACCTTC
CDR3: CAWTLNYGYTF

V: TRBV11-3
J: TRBJ2-3
D: .
size: .
DNA: TGTGCCAGCAGCTTACAAAAGGGTGGAGTGACAGATACGCAGTATTTT
CDR3: CASSLQKGGVTDTQYF

V: TRBV2
J: TRBJ1-4
D: .
size: .
DNA: TGTGCCAGCAGGGGGGCCCAACTGTTTTTT
CDR3: CASRGAQLFF

V: TRBV29-1
J: TRBJ1-1
D: .
size: .
DNA: TGCAGCGGGGGGAGCGGGCTGAACACTGAAGCTTTCTTT
CDR3: CSGGSGLNTEAFF

V: TRBV29-1
J: TRBJ2-5
D: .
size: .
DNA: TGCAGCGTTGGGGGAGAGACCCAGTACTTC
CDR3: CSVGGETQYF

V: TRBV11-2
J: TRBJ2-3
D: .
size: .
DNA: TGTGCCAGCAGCTTAGTCTCTAGCTCAGATACGCAGTATTTT
CDR3: CASSLVSSSDTQYF

V: TRBV19
J: TRBJ2-1
D: .
size: .
DNA: TGTGCCAGTAGTATAGACGACGGGCCGTACAATGAGCAGTTCTTC
CDR3: CASSIDDGPYNEQFF

V: TRBV28
J: TRBJ2-7
D: TRBD1
size: .
DNA: TGTGCCAGCAGTTTTGACAGGGACTACGAGCAGTACTTC
CDR3: CASSFDRDYEQYF

V: TRBV27
J: TRBJ1-1
D: .
size: once
DNA: TGTGCCAGCAGCCAGGGGCGGGGCACTGAAGCTTTCTTT
CDR3: CASSQGRGTEAFF

V: TRBV5-4
J: TRBJ2-7
D: .
size: .
DNA: TGTGCCAGCAGCTTGGGTCTGAGGGAGCAGTACTTC
CDR3: CASSLGLREQYF

V: TRBV5-6
J: TRBJ2-3
D: TRBD2
size: .
DNA: TGTGCCAGCAGCTTGGGGCTAGCGGAGAACACAGATACGCAGTATTTT
CDR3: CASSLGLAENTDTQYF